This TCR beta chain was recorded in a study of blood T cell repertoires in COVID-19. The junction had 5 bases not matched to a gene; V was cut back by 0 bases and J by 2 bases. This CDR3 contains 15 residues. The germline V gene has CDR1 SGDLS and CDR2 YYNGEE. Assay used: immunoSEQ multiplex PCR; TCRdb lists only in-frame clones, some missing. The table records 350,000 to 550,000 clones, about 85% of them present only once. Sequencing was carried out using PBMCs or T cells enriched from blood (not recorded which). The chain combines TRBV9 with TRBJ2-7; 7 bases are shared with TRBD1. This TCR was sampled from a woman under 30 with acute COVID-19. This CDR3 is CASSVETGLAYEQYF. CDR3 in DNA: TGTGCCAGCAGCGTAGAGACAGGGTTGGCCTACGAGCAGTACTTC.